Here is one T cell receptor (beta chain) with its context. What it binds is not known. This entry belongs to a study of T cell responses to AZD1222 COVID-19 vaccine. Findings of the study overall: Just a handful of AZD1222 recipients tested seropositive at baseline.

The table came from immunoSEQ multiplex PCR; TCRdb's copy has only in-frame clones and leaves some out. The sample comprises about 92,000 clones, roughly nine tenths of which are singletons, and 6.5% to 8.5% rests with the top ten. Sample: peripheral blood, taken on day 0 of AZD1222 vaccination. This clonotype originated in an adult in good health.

CDR3 loop: CASTTQTASYEQYF. The CDR3 DNA sequence: TGTGCCAGCACCACTCAGACAGCTTCCTACGAGCAGTACTTC. The rearrangement links TRBV7-2 to TRBJ2-7, with D possibly TRBD1 on 5 matching bases. CDR3 length equals 14 residues. Germline V gene lookup returns CDR1 SGHTA and CDR2 FQGNSA. V gave up 7 bases and J gave up 1 base, with 14 bases separating them.